This passage covers 19 T cell receptor beta chains from one sample sequenced in a study of beta chain features in type 1 diabetes (dated by TCRdb to the late 2010s). Receptor amplification or capture employed the immunoSEQ multiplex PCR assay. All of the isolated RNA was reverse transcribed with the High Capacity cDNA Reverse Transcription Kit, so expressed TCRB transcripts were sequenced. TCRdb carries this immuneACCESS record with in-frame sequences only. Its versions omit some clonotypes, under half of them owing to an unresolved V gene in the studies checked, with the rest unexplained. Across this sample there are around 250,000 clones, with around 26% seen only once. The top ten clones comprise roughly 4% of the sample. The sequencing input was central memory CD4+ T cells from blood. These TCRs come from a man aged 25-45 years in good health.

The rearrangement links TRBV7-2 to TRBJ2-7, with D tentatively TRBD2 (5 bases). V was trimmed by 1 base and J by 3 bases, leaving 10 bases between them. CDR1 and CDR2 (germline): SGHTA, FQGNSA. This CDR3 has 14 residues. This chain's CDR3 is CASSLGGRIYEQYF. The CDR3 DNA reads TGTGCCAGCAGCTTAGGAGGGAGAATCTACGAGCAGTACTTC.

The CDR3, as DNA: TGTGCCAGCAGCGTAGGGGTTGGCGGGAGGGCCCGGAATGAGCAGTTCTTC. It encodes CASSVGVGGRARNEQFF. The rearrangement links TRBV9 to TRBJ2-1, with TRBD2 matching 9 bases. The CDR3 spans 17 residues. Germline-derived CDR1 and CDR2 are SGDLS and YYNGEE. With 0 bases clipped from V and 7 bases from J, the junction kept 11 bases outside the gene matches. Drawing the rest from reference TRBV9 and TRBJ2-1, the complete variable domain is DSGVTQTPKHLITATGQRVTLRCSPRSGDLSVYWYQQSLDQGLQFLIQYYNGEERAKGNILERFSAQQFPDLHSELNLSSLELGDSALYFCASSVGVGGRARNEQFFGPGTRLTVL.

This chain links TRBV30 with TRBJ1-5; unclear D gene. The CDR3 length is 15 residues. Germline V gene lookup returns CDR1 GTSNPN and CDR2 SVGIG (reference sequence). Trimming cost V 2 bases and J 4 bases, with 15 bases left between them. The CDR3 nucleotides read TGTGCCTGGAGTAGTGGCCCTAGAAGAAATCAGCCCCAGCATTTT. Its translation: CAWSSGPRRNQPQHF. Full variable domain (outside the CDR3, taken from reference TRBV30 and TRBJ1-5): SQTIHQWPATLVQPVGSPLSLECTVEGTSNPNLYWYRQAAGRGLQLLFYSVGIGQISSEVPQNLSASRPQDRQFILSSKKLLLSDSGFYLCAWSSGPRRNQPQHFGDGTRLSIL.

This clone has a handful of counts. The V gene is TRBV11-2, the J gene TRBJ2-5; either TRBD1 or TRBD2 may supply D (5 bases each). This CDR3 has 12 amino acids. V was clipped by 5 bases and J by 12 bases, with 16 bases between them. Germline V lookup: CDR1 SGHAT, CDR2 FQNNGV. Written as DNA, the CDR3 is TGTGCCAGCAGCCCAAGGGGCGCACTAGAGTACTTC. It codes for CASSPRGALEYF.

J is TRBJ2-2 and V is TRBV11-3; tentatively, D is TRBD2 (5 bases). This CDR3 comprises 13 residues. Looked up from germline, CDR1 is SGHNT and CDR2 is YENEEA. The V and J ends lost 1 base and 6 bases respectively, with 6 bases between them. CDR3 loop: CASSLVGAGELFF. The CDR3 DNA is TGTGCCAGCAGCTTAGTGGGAGCCGGGGAGCTGTTTTTT. The whole variable domain, filled in from reference TRBV11-3 and TRBJ2-2, reads EAGVVQSPRYKIIEKKQPVAFWCNPISGHNTLYWYLQNLGQGPELLIRYENEEAVDDSQLPKDRFSAERLKGVDSTLKIQPAELGDSAVYLCASSLVGAGELFFGEGSRLTVL.

This clone came up a few times. Other nucleotide sequences in the sample specify the same CDR3. The rearrangement uses TRBV29-1 and TRBJ2-7; D unclear. The CDR3 runs to 11 residues. The V end was cut by 3 bases, the J end by 3 bases, with 6 bases between. The V gene's germline CDR1 is SQVTM and CDR2 ANQGSEA. CDR3 region: CSVEVSYEQYF. Here the CDR3 DNA reads TGCAGCGTTGAGGTCAGCTACGAGCAGTACTTC.

The chain is built from TRBV30 and TRBJ2-5; 9 bases line up with TRBD1. J was trimmed by 5 bases and V by 7 bases; bases with no gene match: 11. The CDR3 covers 14 residues. Germline V gene sequence: CDR1 GTSNPN, CDR2 SVGIG (reference sequence). CDR3 region: CASSGQGLGETQYF. The CDR3 region has the DNA TGTGCCTCGTCGGGACAGGGTCTAGGGGAGACCCAGTACTTC. Full variable domain (missing parts from reference TRBV30 and TRBJ2-5): SQTIHQWPATLVQPVGSPLSLECTVEGTSNPNLYWYRQAAGRGLQLLFYSVGIGQISSEVPQNLSASRPQDRQFILSSKKLLLSDSGFYLCASSGQGLGETQYFGPGTRLLVL.

The V call is TRBV7-2, the J call TRBJ2-2, with 10 bases aligning to TRBD1. The CDR3 is 15 amino acids. Germline values: CDR1 SGHTA, CDR2 FQGNSA. J lost 4 bases, V lost 4 bases, and 3 bases had no gene match. CDR3 nucleotides: TGTGCCAGCAGCTCGAGGACAGGGGGCACCGGGGAGCTGTTTTTT. It encodes CASSSRTGGTGELFF.

This clone was seen once. The J gene is TRBJ1-4, the V gene TRBV30; no clear D. Germline V gene data show CDR1 as GTSNPN and CDR2 as SVGIG (reference sequence). The CDR3 has 14 residues. Trimming pared 4 bases from V and 8 bases from J, leaving 17 bases between. CDR3 in DNA: TGTGCCTGGACCGCGAGCCCGGTCGGAGAAAAACTGTTTTTT. Its protein product is CAWTASPVGEKLFF.

The chain links TRBV30 to TRBJ2-4; either TRBD1 or TRBD2 may supply D (6 bases each). Germline-derived CDR1 and CDR2 are GTSNPN and SVGIG (reference sequence). The CDR3 is 15 amino acids. The V and J ends lost 0 bases and 3 bases respectively, with 12 bases between them. The CDR3 DNA is TGTGCCTGGAGTGTGGCCGGGGGCGGCAAAAACATTCAGTACTTC. Translating gives CAWSVAGGGKNIQYF.

The chain combines TRBV9 with TRBJ2-2; possibly TRBD1 for D (6 bases). The germline V and J ends were trimmed by 0 bases and 3 bases, with 9 bases remaining between them. CDR3 size: 15 residues. Germline CDR1 SGDLS, CDR2 YYNGEE. Written as DNA, the CDR3 is TGTGCCAGCAGCGTAGCCAGGGGAGACACCGGGGAGCTGTTTTTT. It translates to CASSVARGDTGELFF. The full variable domain, with the rest looked up from reference TRBV9 and TRBJ2-2, is DSGVTQTPKHLITATGQRVTLRCSPRSGDLSVYWYQQSLDQGLQFLIQYYNGEERAKGNILERFSAQQFPDLHSELNLSSLELGDSALYFCASSVARGDTGELFFGEGSRLTVL.

The chain links TRBV7-9 to TRBJ1-5, with TRBD1 matching over 9 bases. Germline V gene sequence: CDR1 SEHNR, CDR2 FQNEAQ (reference sequence). CDR3 length equals 15 residues. With V trimmed by 1 base and J by 6 bases, 4 bases remained unmatched. The CDR3 DNA is TGTGCCAGCAGCTTAGGGACAGGGGTTGGTCAGCCCCAGCATTTT. This encodes CASSLGTGVGQPQHF.

This clone was counted a few times. The genes are TRBV11-2 and TRBJ2-3; weak D call: TRBD1 (5 bases). The germline gives CDR1 SGHAT, CDR2 FQNNGV. The CDR3 covers 15 residues. V was pared by 2 bases and J by 2 bases, with 11 bases between. The CDR3 DNA follows: TGTGCCAGCAGCTTAAGTAAGGGGCACACAGATACGCAGTATTTT. This gives the protein CASSLSKGHTDTQYF.

This clone was seen a few times. The chain has TRBV2 and TRBJ1-2; unclear D gene. Trimming took 6 bases from V and 6 from J, leaving 14 bases between them. The CDR3 length is 13 residues. Germline V CDR1 and CDR2: SNHLY, FYNNEI. As DNA, the CDR3 is TGTGCCAGCAGGGGGTACGACGACCATGGCTACACCTTC. Translated, it gives CASRGYDDHGYTF.

The chain combines TRBV4-1 with TRBJ1-4; the D gene is possibly TRBD1 (5 bases). The CDR3 loop spans 13 amino acids. CDR1 MGHRA and CDR2 YSYEKL come from the germline V gene. V was pared by 4 bases and J by 11 bases, with 14 bases between. The CDR3 nucleotides read TGCGCCAGCAGCCCCGAAGGGGCCCTGAAACTGTTTTTT. This encodes CASSPEGALKLFF.

At least ten counts were recorded for this clone. This rearrangement joins TRBV19 to TRBJ1-1, with D possibly TRBD1 on 5 matching bases. The CDR3 has 15 residues. Trimming left V 5 bases short and J 1 base short, with 14 bases between. Germline CDR1 and CDR2: LNHDA and SQIVND (reference sequence). The CDR3 loop is CASSRTTGWNTEAFF. The CDR3 DNA sequence: TGTGCCAGTAGTCGGACAACGGGATGGAACACTGAAGCTTTCTTT. Combining the CDR3 with reference TRBV19 and TRBJ1-1 gives the whole variable domain DGGITQSPKYLFRKEGQNVTLSCEQNLNHDAMYWYRQDPGQGLRLIYYSQIVNDFQKGDIAEGYSVSREKKESFPLTVTSAQKNPTAFYLCASSRTTGWNTEAFFGQGTRLTVV.

The sample holds a few counts of this clone. The chain employs TRBV5-1 and TRBJ2-1; perhaps TRBD1 as D (5 bases). V was clipped by 8 bases and J by 1 base, with 16 bases between them. CDR1 and CDR2 (germline): SGHRS, YFSETQ. The CDR3 totals 15 residues. The DNA for the CDR3 is TGCGCCAGTACTAAGGGGTTATATTCCTACAATGAGCAGTTCTTC. Its translation is CASTKGLYSYNEQFF.

In regard to this clone: Other nucleotide sequences in the sample specify the same CDR3. The chain couples TRBV18 to TRBJ2-5; D ambiguous. V was pared by 3 bases and J by 1 base, with 0 bases between. CDR1 KGHSH and CDR2 LQKENI come from the germline V gene. The CDR3 has 11 amino acids. The CDR3 sequence is CASSPQETQYF. The CDR3 DNA reads TGTGCCAGCTCACCCCAAGAGACCCAGTACTTC.

The J gene is TRBJ2-7, the V gene TRBV29-1; tentative D call: TRBD1 (6 bases). V was clipped by 7 bases and J by 3 bases, with 13 bases between them. The CDR3 has 12 amino acids. Germline CDR1 is SQVTM and CDR2 is ANQGSEA. Here the CDR3 reads CSAGQFSYEQYF. The CDR3 bases are TGCAGCGCCGGACAGTTTAGCTACGAGCAGTACTTC.